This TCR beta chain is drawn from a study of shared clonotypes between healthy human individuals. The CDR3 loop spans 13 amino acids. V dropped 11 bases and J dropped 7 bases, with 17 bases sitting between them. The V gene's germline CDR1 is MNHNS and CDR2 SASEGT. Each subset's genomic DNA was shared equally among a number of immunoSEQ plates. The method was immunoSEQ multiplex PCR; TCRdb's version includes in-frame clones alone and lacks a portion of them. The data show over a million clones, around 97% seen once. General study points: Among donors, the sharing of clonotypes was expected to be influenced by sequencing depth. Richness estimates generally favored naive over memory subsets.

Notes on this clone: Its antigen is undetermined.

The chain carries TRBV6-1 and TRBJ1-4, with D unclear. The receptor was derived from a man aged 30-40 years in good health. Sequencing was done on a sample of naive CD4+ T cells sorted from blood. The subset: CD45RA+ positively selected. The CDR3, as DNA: TGTGCCGCGCAAAGCGCCGCCGGTGAAAAACTGTTTTTT. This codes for CAAQSAAGEKLFF.